This T cell receptor (beta chain) originates from a study of Graves' ophthalmopathy and Graves' hyperthyroidism. Study at large: Peripheral blood was gathered at first diagnosis, ahead of any treatment whatsoever. General study findings and limits: This model predicted ophthalmopathy progression (sensitivity around 71%, specificity around 72%).

CDR3 regions of TCR beta were amplified from RNA transcripts. A first-round RT-PCR used HTBI primers, followed by a second-round multiplex PCR. TCRdb ran MiXCR on the multiplex PCR reads and lists one entry per CDR3 protein. The sample lists 600,000 to 650,000 distinct CDR3 sequences; 22% were seen once. PBMCs stemmed from around 10 ml of fresh peripheral blood. Of note for this clonotype: Its antigen is currently unknown.

Trimming left V 1 base short and J 2 bases short, with 9 bases between. From germline, CDR1 is SGHAT and CDR2 FQNNGV. This CDR3 contains 14 residues. The V and J genes are TRBV11-2 and TRBJ2-7; TRBD2 might be the D (6 bases). This receptor was obtained from a woman aged 18-35 years with stable Graves' hyperthyroidism. Some clones in this sample may be carry-over from other donors' samples. Material: peripheral blood. The CDR3: CASSLAGLPYEQYF. The CDR3 nucleotides read TGTGCCAGCAGCTTAGCAGGACTACCCTACGAGCAGTACTTC.